The 5 T cell receptor beta chains listed next were all sequenced from one sample in a study of CD8+ T cells in alopecia areata (dated by TCRdb to 2016 to 2019). The treatment or condition label on this specimen signifies: oral pan-JAK inhibitor, 5-10 mg twice daily. The library was obtained by the immunoSEQ multiplex PCR assay. RNA was extracted from all samples and reverse transcribed into cDNA as template for TCR sequencing. Drawn from immuneACCESS, this table holds only the in-frame rearrangements with V and J called that TCRdb kept. Clones are partly lost; checked studies trace under half to an unresolved V gene and leave the rest unexplained. The sample table lists some 180,000 clones, 45% to 60% of them with a count of one. The top ten clonotypes cover 9.5% to 13% of the sample. Sequencing used CD8+ T cells sorted from blood, obtained between weeks 51 and 52, from a patient treated with tofacitinib. Receptor source: a human donor with alopecia areata.

This clone was counted between two and nine times. The chain has TRBV10-3 and TRBJ2-3; 10 nucleotides line up with TRBD1. The CDR3 totals 15 residues. Trimming cost V 6 bases and J 4 bases; bases outside gene matches: 7. Per the germline V gene, CDR1 is ENHRY and CDR2 is SYGVKD. The CDR3 sequence is CAIRPGQGSADTQYF. The CDR3 nucleotides are TGTGCCATCAGGCCGGGACAGGGGTCGGCAGATACGCAGTATTTT.

This chain connects TRBV29-1 to TRBJ2-3; tentatively, D is TRBD2 (5 bases). Germline V lookup: CDR1 SQVTM, CDR2 ANQGSEA. V dropped 4 bases and J dropped 0 bases, with 11 bases sitting between them. The length of the CDR3 is 14 residues. Here the CDR3 reads CSVVMSGSTDTQYF. For the CDR3, the DNA is TGCAGCGTTGTAATGTCGGGGAGCACAGATACGCAGTATTTT.

The chain links TRBV5-1 to TRBJ2-1, with 14 nucleotides matching TRBD2. Germline V gene lookup returns CDR1 SGHRS and CDR2 YFSETQ. Trimming took 2 bases from V and 2 from J; bases not matched to a gene: 3. The CDR3 is made up of 17 amino acids. The CDR3 nucleotides read TGCGCCAGCAGCTTAGGACTAGCGGGGGGAGCCTACAATGAGCAGTTCTTC. The encoded protein is CASSLGLAGGAYNEQFF.

This sequence joins TRBV11-2 and TRBJ2-1; 10 nucleotides agree with TRBD1. The CDR3 loop spans 16 amino acids. Unmatched junction bases numbered 4, after V lost 5 bases and J lost 0 bases. Germline CDR1 reads SGHAT; CDR2 reads FQNNGV. CDR3 in amino acids: CASSQDRGTSYNEQFF. For the CDR3, the DNA is TGTGCCAGCAGCCAGGACAGGGGGACCTCCTACAATGAGCAGTTCTTC.

The chain uses TRBV6-5 and TRBJ2-2, with 8 bases that match TRBD1. Trimming took 2 bases from V and 3 from J; bases not matched to a gene: 2. The CDR3 extends over 15 amino acids. The germline gives CDR1 MNHEY, CDR2 SVGAGI. For the CDR3, the DNA is TGTGCCAGCAGTTACAACAGGGGGGACACCGGGGAGCTGTTTTTT. The encoded protein is CASSYNRGDTGELFF.